The rows below give T cell receptor beta chains drawn from one sample of a study of persistence of HIV-infected CD4 T cells. These receptors have no identified antigens. This table comes from immunoSEQ multiplex PCR, and its TCRdb copy is limited to in-frame clones, with some not included. The sample has more than 30,000 clones, about nine tenths seen once. The sequences come from CD4+ T cells sorted from PBMCs after 18-hour stimulation, collected from a patient who received antiretroviral therapy. The receptors here all came from an adult man with HIV who was CMV-seropositive. Each CDR3 is given with its conserved first and last residue. The D gene is left open where the match is weak. The size field is filled for only some rows; it gives once, few, many or a size class.

-	TRBV4-1	-	TRBJ1-2	CASSQAYTEGGYYGYTF	TGCGCCAGCAGCCAAGCCTATACCGAGGGGGGATACTATGGCTACACCTTC
TRBD1	TRBV5-8	-	TRBJ1-2	CASSGGQGAYSNYGYTF	TGTGCCAGCAGCGGAGGACAGGGGGCCTACTCTAACTATGGCTACACCTTC
-	TRBV30	-	TRBJ2-2	CAWSVGGARTGELFF	TGTGCCTGGAGTGTAGGGGGGGCCCGAACCGGGGAGCTGTTTTTT
-	TRBV11-1	-	TRBJ2-7	CASREMGGLYEQYF	TGTGCCAGCAGGGAGATGGGGGGACTCTACGAGCAGTACTTC
TRBD1	TRBV6-6	-	TRBJ1-2	CASSNPPGQLHYGYTF	TGTGCCAGCAGTAATCCTCCGGGACAGTTGCACTATGGCTACACCTTC
-	TRBV6-5	once	TRBJ2-3	CASSSLVLPDTQYF	TGTGCCAGCAGTTCACTAGTTCTCCCAGATACGCAGTATTTT
-	TRBV6-5	-	TRBJ2-2	CASSLHGELFF	TGTGCCAGCAGCCTACACGGGGAGCTGTTTTTT
-	TRBV4-1	-	TRBJ1-5	CASSQLTGTADDQPQHF	TGCGCCAGCAGCCAATTAACAGGGACGGCTGACGATCAGCCCCAGCATTTT
TRBD2	TRBV7-2	-	TRBJ2-2	CASSLASGRPNTGELFF	TGTGCCAGCAGCTTAGCGAGCGGGAGGCCAAACACCGGGGAGCTGTTTTTT
-	TRBV19	-	TRBJ2-7	CAPQAGYSYEQYF	TGTGCACCCCAGGCAGGATATTCCTACGAGCAGTACTTC
-	TRBV5-5	-	TRBJ1-2	CASSLEQGVSKTF	TGTGCCAGCAGCTTGGAACAGGGAGTGTCAAAGACCTTC
-	TRBV6-5	-	TRBJ2-7	CASSSGSLSYEQYF	TGTGCCAGCAGTTCCGGCAGCCTCTCCTACGAGCAGTACTTC
TRBD2	TRBV6-6	-	TRBJ2-7	CASSSLAGGFTYEQYF	TGTGCCAGCAGTTCGTTAGCGGGGGGGTTCACCTACGAGCAGTACTTC
-	TRBV6-2/TRBV6-3	-	TRBJ2-1	CASSYSAYNEQFF	TGTGCCAGCAGTTACTCGGCGTACAATGAGCAGTTCTTC
-	TRBV5-1	-	TRBJ2-2	CASSDPPNTGELFF	TGCGCCAGCAGCGACCCCCCGAACACCGGGGAGCTGTTTTTT
TRBD2	TRBV5-1	once	TRBJ2-3	CASSLSGSIGDTQYF	TGCGCCAGCAGCTTAAGCGGGAGTATAGGAGATACGCAGTATTTT
-	TRBV7-2	-	TRBJ1-5	CASSQGTGNRQPQHF	TGTGCCAGCAGCCAAGGAACAGGGAATCGTCAGCCCCAGCATTTT
TRBD1	TRBV5-1	-	TRBJ2-7	CASSWDGTGVYEQYF	TGCGCCAGCAGCTGGGATGGGACAGGGGTTTACGAGCAGTACTTC
-	TRBV3-1/TRBV3-2	once	TRBJ1-5	CASSQVSQPQHF	TGTGCCAGCAGCCAAGTAAGTCAGCCCCAGCATTTT
-	TRBV6-4	-	TRBJ2-2	CASRAGVSPTFVNTGELFF	TGTGCCAGCAGGGCAGGGGTAAGCCCTACCTTCGTAAACACCGGGGAGCTGTTTTTT
-	TRBV20-1	-	TRBJ1-1	CSANDHNTEAFF	TGCAGTGCTAATGACCACAACACTGAAGCTTTCTTT
-	TRBV4-1	-	TRBJ1-2	CASSQDRANYGYTF	TGCGCCAGCAGCCAGGACAGAGCTAACTATGGCTACACCTTC
-	TRBV6-5	-	TRBJ1-3	CASSSPTGSGNTIYF	TGTGCCAGCAGTTCGCCGACTGGCTCTGGAAACACCATATATTTT
-	TRBV18	-	TRBJ1-1	CASSPSNTEAFF	TGTGCCAGCTCACCGAGCAACACTGAAGCTTTCTTT
TRBD1	TRBV3-1/TRBV3-2	-	TRBJ1-4	CASSQVQGGYNEKLFF	TGTGCCAGCAGCCAAGTACAGGGGGGATATAATGAAAAACTGTTTTTT
TRBD2	TRBV4-3	once	TRBJ2-3	CASSQGLAEGGDTQYF	TGCGCCAGCAGCCAGGGACTAGCGGAGGGGGGAGATACGCAGTATTTT
-	TRBV6-5	-	TRBJ1-1	CASRAAARDTEAFF	TGTGCCAGCAGGGCAGCGGCCAGGGACACTGAAGCTTTCTTT
-	TRBV6-5	-	TRBJ1-2	CASSPTGMLDTF	TGTGCCAGCAGTCCCACAGGGATGTTGGACACCTTC
-	TRBV7-2	once	TRBJ2-6	CASSLAGGKSGANVLTF	TGTGCCAGCAGCTTAGCTGGGGGGAAGTCTGGGGCCAACGTCCTGACTTTC
-	TRBV6-2/TRBV6-3	once	TRBJ2-6	CASSYWGVSGANVLTF	TGTGCCAGCAGTTACTGGGGGGTCTCTGGGGCCAACGTCCTGACTTTC
TRBD1	TRBV30	few	TRBJ1-1	CAWGTGNMNTEAFF	TGTGCCTGGGGGACAGGGAACATGAACACTGAAGCTTTCTTT
TRBD2	TRBV20-1	-	TRBJ2-5	CSASTERGFQETQYF	TGCAGTGCTAGTACTGAGCGGGGGTTTCAAGAGACCCAGTACTTC
-	TRBV27	-	TRBJ1-2	CASSLRDATNYGYTF	TGTGCCAGCAGTTTGCGGGACGCCACTAACTATGGCTACACCTTC
-	TRBV10-3	-	TRBJ2-7	CAISSTVTYEQYF	TGTGCCATCAGCTCCACAGTTACCTACGAGCAGTACTTC
-	TRBV19	-	TRBJ1-5	CASSIREGNQPQHF	TGTGCCAGTAGTATTCGGGAGGGGAATCAGCCCCAGCATTTT
-	TRBV7-8	-	TRBJ1-5	CASSLAILSQPQHF	TGTGCCAGCAGCTTAGCAATCCTTTCCCAGCCCCAGCATTTT
-	TRBV27	-	TRBJ2-4	CASSYSLGAKNIQYF	TGTGCCAGCAGTTACTCCCTCGGGGCCAAAAACATTCAGTACTTC
-	TRBV18	-	TRBJ1-2	CASSSPGPLYGYTF	TGTGCCAGCTCGTCACCGGGACCTCTCTATGGCTACACCTTC
TRBD1	TRBV10-3	-	TRBJ1-1	CAISQGQGIPEAFF	TGTGCCATCAGTCAGGGACAGGGCATACCTGAAGCTTTCTTT
TRBD1	TRBV7-2	-	TRBJ1-2	CASSLGTGSTYTF	TGTGCCAGCAGCTTAGGGACAGGGAGTACTTACACCTTC
-	TRBV5-1	-	TRBJ2-2	CASSLASGRVTGELFF	TGCGCCAGCAGCTTGGCCTCGGGTAGGGTCACCGGGGAGCTGTTTTTT
TRBD1	TRBV5-5	-	TRBJ1-6	CASSSDRATRHSPLHF	TGTGCCAGCAGTTCTGACAGGGCGACGAGGCATTCACCCCTCCACTTT
-	TRBV9	-	TRBJ1-1	CASSVEGLHTEAFF	TGTGCCAGCAGCGTAGAGGGATTGCACACTGAAGCTTTCTTT
-	TRBV6-6	-	TRBJ2-7	CATSVKRGFYEQYF	TGTGCCACCTCCGTGAAAAGGGGGTTCTACGAGCAGTACTTC
-	TRBV6-6	-	TRBJ2-5	CASQGPLRETQYF	TGTGCCAGCCAGGGACCTTTACGGGAGACCCAGTACTTC
-	TRBV18	-	TRBJ2-2	CASSPGQTNTGELFF	TGTGCCAGCTCCCCGGGGCAGACCAACACCGGGGAGCTGTTTTTT
TRBD1	TRBV10-3	-	TRBJ1-1	CAISEHQGAYTEAFF	TGTGCCATCAGTGAGCACCAGGGGGCATACACTGAAGCTTTCTTT
-	TRBV24-1	-	TRBJ2-6	CATSDGATGANVLTF	TGTGCCACCAGTGACGGGGCTACCGGGGCCAACGTCCTGACTTTC
-	TRBV7-8	-	TRBJ1-5	CASSLDWSNQPQHF	TGTGCCAGCAGCTTAGATTGGTCCAATCAGCCCCAGCATTTT
-	TRBV4-1	-	TRBJ1-2	CASSQDPDGSYGYTF	TGCGCCAGCAGCCAAGACCCGGACGGCTCCTATGGCTACACCTTC
TRBD2	TRBV24-1	once	TRBJ2-1	CATSLGTSGNNEQFF	TGTGCCACCAGTTTAGGGACTAGCGGAAACAATGAGCAGTTCTTC
-	TRBV18	-	TRBJ1-2	CASSPAGGDYGYTF	TGTGCCAGCTCACCGGCCGGGGGCGACTATGGCTACACCTTC
-	TRBV7-2	once	TRBJ2-7	CASSRGGGRDEQYF	TGTGCCAGCAGCAGAGGAGGGGGGCGCGACGAGCAGTACTTC
-	TRBV2	once	TRBJ2-5	CASSGETQYF	TGTGCCAGCAGTGGGGAGACCCAGTACTTC
-	TRBV19	-	TRBJ1-1	CASSILNEAFF	TGTGCCAGTAGTATCTTAAATGAAGCTTTCTTT
TRBD1	TRBV6-1	-	TRBJ2-7	CASSDNRGRSDYEQYF	TGTGCCAGCAGTGACAACAGGGGGCGATCTGACTACGAGCAGTACTTC
TRBD1	TRBV30	-	TRBJ1-2	CAWSATGVNYGYTF	TGTGCCTGGAGTGCGACAGGGGTTAACTATGGCTACACCTTC
TRBD1	TRBV19	-	TRBJ2-1	CASSIEGQGTNEQFF	TGTGCCAGTAGTATAGAGGGACAGGGAACGAATGAGCAGTTCTTC